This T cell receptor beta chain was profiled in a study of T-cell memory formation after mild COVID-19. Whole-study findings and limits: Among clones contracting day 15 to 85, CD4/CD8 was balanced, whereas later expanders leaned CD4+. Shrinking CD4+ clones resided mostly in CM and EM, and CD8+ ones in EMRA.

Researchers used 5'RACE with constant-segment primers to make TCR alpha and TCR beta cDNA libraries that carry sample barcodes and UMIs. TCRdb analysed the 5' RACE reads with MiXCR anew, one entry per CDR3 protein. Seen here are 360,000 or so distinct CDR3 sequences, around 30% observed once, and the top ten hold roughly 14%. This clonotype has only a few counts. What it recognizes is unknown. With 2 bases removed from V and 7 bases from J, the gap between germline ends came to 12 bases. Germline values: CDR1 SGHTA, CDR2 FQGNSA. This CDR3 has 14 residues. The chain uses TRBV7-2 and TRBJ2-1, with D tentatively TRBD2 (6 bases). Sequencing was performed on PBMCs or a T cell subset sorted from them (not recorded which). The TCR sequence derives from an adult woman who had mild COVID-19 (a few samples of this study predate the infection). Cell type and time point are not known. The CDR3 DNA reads TGTGCCAGCAGCTTAAGCGGGCTCAGGAATGAGCAGTTCTTC. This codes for CASSLSGLRNEQFF.